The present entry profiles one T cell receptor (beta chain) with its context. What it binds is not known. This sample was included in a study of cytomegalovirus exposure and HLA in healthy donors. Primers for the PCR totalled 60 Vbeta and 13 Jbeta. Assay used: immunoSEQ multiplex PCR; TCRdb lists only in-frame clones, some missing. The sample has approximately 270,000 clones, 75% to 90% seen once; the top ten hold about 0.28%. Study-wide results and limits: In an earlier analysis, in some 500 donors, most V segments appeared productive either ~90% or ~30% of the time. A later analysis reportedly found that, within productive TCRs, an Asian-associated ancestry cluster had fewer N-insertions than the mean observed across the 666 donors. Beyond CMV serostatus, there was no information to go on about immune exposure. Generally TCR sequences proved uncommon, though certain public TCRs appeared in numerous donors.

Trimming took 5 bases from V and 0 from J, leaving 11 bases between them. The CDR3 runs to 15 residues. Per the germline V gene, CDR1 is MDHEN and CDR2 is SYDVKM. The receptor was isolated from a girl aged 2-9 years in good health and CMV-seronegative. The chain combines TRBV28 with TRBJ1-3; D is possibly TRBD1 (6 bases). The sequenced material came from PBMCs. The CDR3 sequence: CASSVDRSSGNTIYF. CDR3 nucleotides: TGTGCCAGCAGTGTTGACAGGAGCTCTGGAAACACCATATATTTT.